This TCR beta chain was captured by sequencing in a study of T cell repertoires in cytomegalovirus infection. Study-wide background: It can be stated that public TCR beta signatures indicated CMV infection as well as a matching HLA type. General observations from the study: The study identified carriers of CMV plus the relevant HLA from cumulative public TCR beta family frequency. Within the response measured ex vivo, HLA-C-restricted CMV-specific TCR beta clonotypes were dominant.

Germline V gene lookup returns CDR1 MDHEN and CDR2 SYDVKM. The V segment lost 6 bases and the J segment 3 bases; nucleotides outside the gene matches: 8. The CDR3 contains 14 residues. The table lists this clonotype with a few counts. Its antigen is not identified. TCRdb analysed the reads with MiXCR anew, one entry per CDR3 protein. The data show around 490,000 distinct CDR3 sequences, with around 27% seen just once and around 14% held by the top ten. This sequence joins TRBV28 and TRBJ2-7, with TRBD1 identical over 7 bases. The sample was PBMCs. The TCR comes from a human donor in good health (CMV status not recorded). Some clones in this sample may be carry-over from other donors' samples. The CDR3 here is CASSWDSNLYEQYF. CDR3 in DNA: TGTGCCAGCAGCTGGGACAGCAACCTCTACGAGCAGTACTTC.